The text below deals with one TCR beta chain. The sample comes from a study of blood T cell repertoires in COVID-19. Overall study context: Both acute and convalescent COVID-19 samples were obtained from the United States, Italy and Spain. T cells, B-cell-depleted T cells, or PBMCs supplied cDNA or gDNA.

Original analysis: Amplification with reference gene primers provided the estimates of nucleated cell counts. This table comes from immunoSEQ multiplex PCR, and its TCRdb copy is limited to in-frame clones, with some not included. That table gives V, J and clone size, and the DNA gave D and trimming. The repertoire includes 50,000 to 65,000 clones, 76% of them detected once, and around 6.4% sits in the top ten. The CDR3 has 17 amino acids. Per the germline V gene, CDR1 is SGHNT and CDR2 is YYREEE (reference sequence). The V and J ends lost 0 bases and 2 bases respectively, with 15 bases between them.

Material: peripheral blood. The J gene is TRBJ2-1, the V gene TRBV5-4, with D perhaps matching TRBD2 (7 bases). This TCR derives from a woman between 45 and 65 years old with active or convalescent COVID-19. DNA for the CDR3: TGTGCCAGCAGCTTGGTCCTTGGCGGGGGCCCCTACAATGAGCAGTTCTTC. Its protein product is CASSLVLGGGPYNEQFF.